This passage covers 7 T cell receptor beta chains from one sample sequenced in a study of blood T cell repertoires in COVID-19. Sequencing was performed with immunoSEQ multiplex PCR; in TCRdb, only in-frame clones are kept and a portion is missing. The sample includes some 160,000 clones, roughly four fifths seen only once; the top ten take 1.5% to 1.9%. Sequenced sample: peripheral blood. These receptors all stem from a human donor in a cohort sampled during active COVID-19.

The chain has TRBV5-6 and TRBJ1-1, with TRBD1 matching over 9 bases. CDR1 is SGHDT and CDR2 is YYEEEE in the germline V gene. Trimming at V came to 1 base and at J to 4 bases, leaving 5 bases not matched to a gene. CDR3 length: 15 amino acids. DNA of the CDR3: TGTGCCAGCAGCTTGACCGGGGACAGGGCCACTGAAGCTTTCTTT. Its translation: CASSLTGDRATEAFF. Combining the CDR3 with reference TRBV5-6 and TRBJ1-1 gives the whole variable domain DAGVTQSPTHLIKTRGQQVTLRCSPKSGHDTVSWYQQALGQGPQFIFQYYEEEERQRGNFPDRFSGHQFPNYSSELNVNALLLGDSALYLCASSLTGDRATEAFFGQGTRLTVV.

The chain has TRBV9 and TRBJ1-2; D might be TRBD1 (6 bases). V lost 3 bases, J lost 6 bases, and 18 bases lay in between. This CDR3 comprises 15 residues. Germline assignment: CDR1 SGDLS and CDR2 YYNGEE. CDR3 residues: CASSATSGGVDGYTF. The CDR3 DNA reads TGTGCCAGCAGCGCCACTTCGGGGGGCGTTGATGGCTACACCTTC. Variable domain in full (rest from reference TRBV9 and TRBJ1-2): DSGVTQTPKHLITATGQRVTLRCSPRSGDLSVYWYQQSLDQGLQFLIQYYNGEERAKGNILERFSAQQFPDLHSELNLSSLELGDSALYFCASSATSGGVDGYTFGSGTRLTVV.

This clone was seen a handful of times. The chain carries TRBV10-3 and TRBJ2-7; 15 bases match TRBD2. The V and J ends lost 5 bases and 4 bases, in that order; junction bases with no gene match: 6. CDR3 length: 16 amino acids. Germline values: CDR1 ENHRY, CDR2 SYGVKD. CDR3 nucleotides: TGTGCCATCAGTCCGGGACTAGCGGGAGGATCATACGAGCAGTACTTC. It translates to CAISPGLAGGSYEQYF.

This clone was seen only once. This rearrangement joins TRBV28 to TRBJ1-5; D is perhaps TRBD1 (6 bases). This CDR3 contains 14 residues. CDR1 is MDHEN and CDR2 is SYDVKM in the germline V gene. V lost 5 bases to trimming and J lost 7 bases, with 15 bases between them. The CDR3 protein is CASSPDRIGQPQHF. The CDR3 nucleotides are TGTGCCAGCAGTCCCGACAGGATAGGGCAGCCCCAGCATTTT.

The CDR3 sequence: CASSYWGTGGKNEQYF. DNA of the CDR3: TGTGCCAGCAGTTACTGGGGGACAGGGGGCAAGAACGAGCAGTACTTC. J is TRBJ2-7 and V is TRBV6-6; TRBD1 matches at 12 bases. There are 16 residues in the CDR3. The germline V gene encodes CDR1 MNHNY and CDR2 SVGAGI (reference sequence). V dropped 1 base and J dropped 5; count of bases not matched to a gene: 6.

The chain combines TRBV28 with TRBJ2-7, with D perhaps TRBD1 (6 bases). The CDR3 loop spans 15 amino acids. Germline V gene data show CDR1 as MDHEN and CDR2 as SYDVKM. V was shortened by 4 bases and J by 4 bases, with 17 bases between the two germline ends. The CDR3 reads CASSSPQGIAYEQYF. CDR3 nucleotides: TGTGCCAGCAGTTCACCTCAGGGGATTGCTTACGAGCAGTACTTC.

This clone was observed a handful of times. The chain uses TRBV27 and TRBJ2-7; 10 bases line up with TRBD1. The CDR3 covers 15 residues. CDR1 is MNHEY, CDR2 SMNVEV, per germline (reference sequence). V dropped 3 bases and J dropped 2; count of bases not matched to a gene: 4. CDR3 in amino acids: CASSFKDRGAYEQYF. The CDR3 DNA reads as TGTGCCAGCAGTTTCAAGGACAGGGGGGCCTACGAGCAGTACTTC.